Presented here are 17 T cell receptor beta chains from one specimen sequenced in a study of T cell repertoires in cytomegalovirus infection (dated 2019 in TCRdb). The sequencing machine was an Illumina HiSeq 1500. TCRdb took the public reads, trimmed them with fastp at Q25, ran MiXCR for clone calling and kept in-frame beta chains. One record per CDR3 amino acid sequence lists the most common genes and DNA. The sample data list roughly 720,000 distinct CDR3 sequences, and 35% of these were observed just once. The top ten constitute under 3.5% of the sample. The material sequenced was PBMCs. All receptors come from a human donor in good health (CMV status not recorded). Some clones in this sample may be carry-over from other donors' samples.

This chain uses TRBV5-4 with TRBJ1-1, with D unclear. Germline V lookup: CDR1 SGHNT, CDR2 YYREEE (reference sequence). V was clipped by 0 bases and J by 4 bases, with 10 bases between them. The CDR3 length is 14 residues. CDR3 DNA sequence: TGTGCCAGCAGCTTGGAGCTAGAGGGCACTGAAGCTTTCTTT. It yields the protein CASSLELEGTEAFF.

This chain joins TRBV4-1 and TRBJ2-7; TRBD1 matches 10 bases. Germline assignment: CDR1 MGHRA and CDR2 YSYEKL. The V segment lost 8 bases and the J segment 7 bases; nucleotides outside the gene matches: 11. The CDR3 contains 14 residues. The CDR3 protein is CASAGTGDLGEQYF. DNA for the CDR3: TGCGCCAGCGCCGGGACAGGGGATTTAGGAGAGCAGTACTTC.

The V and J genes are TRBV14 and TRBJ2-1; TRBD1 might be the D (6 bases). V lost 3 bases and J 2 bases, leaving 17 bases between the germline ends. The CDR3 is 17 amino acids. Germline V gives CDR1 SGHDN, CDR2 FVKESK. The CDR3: CASSHRRLGQPYNEQFF. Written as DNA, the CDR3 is TGTGCCAGCAGCCACAGACGCTTAGGACAGCCCTACAATGAGCAGTTCTTC.

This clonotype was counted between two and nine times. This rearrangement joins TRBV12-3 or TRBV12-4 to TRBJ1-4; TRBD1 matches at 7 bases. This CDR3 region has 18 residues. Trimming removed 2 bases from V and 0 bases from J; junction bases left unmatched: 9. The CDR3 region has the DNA TGTGCCAGCAGTTTAAGTTCAGGGGGGATAGCAACTAATGAAAAACTGTTTTTT. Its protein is CASSLSSGGIATNEKLFF.

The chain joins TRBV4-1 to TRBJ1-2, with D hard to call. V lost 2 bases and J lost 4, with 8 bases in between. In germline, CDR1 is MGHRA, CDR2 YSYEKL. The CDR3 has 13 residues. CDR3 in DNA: TGCGCCAGCAGCCAAAAGGGTAGCTATGGCTACACCTTC. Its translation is CASSQKGSYGYTF.

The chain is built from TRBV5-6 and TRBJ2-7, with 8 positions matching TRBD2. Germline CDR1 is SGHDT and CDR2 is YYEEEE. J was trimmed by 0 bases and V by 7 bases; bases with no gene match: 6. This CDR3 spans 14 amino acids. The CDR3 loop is CASLIAGSSYEQYF. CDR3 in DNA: TGTGCCAGCCTCATAGCGGGGAGCTCCTACGAGCAGTACTTC.

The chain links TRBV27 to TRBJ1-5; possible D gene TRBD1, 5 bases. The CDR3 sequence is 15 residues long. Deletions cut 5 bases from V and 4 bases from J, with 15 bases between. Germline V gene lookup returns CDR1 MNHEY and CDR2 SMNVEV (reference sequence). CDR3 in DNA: TGTGCCAGCAGTCCCGTCCGGTCAGGGAATCAGCCCCAGCATTTT. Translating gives CASSPVRSGNQPQHF.

The CDR3 loop reads CASSLRTAFSGGTGELFF. The CDR3 region has the DNA TGTGCCAGCAGTCTACGTACAGCATTTTCAGGCGGCACCGGGGAGCTGTTTTTT. The V gene is TRBV6-1, the J gene TRBJ2-2; D gene unclear. Germline-derived CDR1 and CDR2 are MNHNS and SASEGT. The CDR3 sequence is 18 residues long. V lost 5 bases to trimming and J lost 4 bases, with 23 bases between them.

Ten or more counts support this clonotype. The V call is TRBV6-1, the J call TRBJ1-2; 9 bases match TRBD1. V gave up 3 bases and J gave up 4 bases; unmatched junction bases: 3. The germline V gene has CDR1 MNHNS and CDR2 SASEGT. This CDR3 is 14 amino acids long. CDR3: CASSERTGAYGYTF. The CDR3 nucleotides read TGTGCCAGCAGTGAGAGGACAGGGGCCTATGGCTACACCTTC.

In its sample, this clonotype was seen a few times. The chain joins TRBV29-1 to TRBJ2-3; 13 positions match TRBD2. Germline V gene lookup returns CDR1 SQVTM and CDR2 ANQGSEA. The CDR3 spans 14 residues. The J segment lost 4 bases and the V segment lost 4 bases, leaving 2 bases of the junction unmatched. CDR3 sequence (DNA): TGCAGCGTTGGACTAGCGGGAGGCCCAGATACGCAGTATTTT. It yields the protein CSVGLAGGPDTQYF.

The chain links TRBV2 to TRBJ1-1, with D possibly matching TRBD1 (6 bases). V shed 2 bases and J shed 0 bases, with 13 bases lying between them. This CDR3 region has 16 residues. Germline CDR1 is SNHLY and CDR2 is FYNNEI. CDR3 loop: CASSEPRGRMNTEAFF. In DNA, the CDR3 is TGTGCCAGCAGTGAACCCAGGGGCCGAATGAACACTGAAGCTTTCTTT.

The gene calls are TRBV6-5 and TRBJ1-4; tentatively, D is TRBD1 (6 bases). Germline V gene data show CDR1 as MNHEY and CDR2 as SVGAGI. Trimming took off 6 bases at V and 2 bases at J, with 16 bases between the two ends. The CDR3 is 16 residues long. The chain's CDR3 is CASRPLGGGTNEKLFF. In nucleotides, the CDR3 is TGTGCCAGCAGACCCCTGGGGGGGGGCACTAATGAAAAACTGTTTTTT.

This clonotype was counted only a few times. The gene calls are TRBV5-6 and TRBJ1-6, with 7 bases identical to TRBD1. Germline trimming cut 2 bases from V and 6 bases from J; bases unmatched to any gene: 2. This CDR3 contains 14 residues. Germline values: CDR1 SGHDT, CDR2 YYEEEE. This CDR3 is CASSFRDSNSPLHF. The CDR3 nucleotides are TGTGCCAGCAGCTTCCGGGACAGTAATTCACCCCTCCACTTT. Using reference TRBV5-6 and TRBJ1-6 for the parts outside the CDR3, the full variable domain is DAGVTQSPTHLIKTRGQQVTLRCSPKSGHDTVSWYQQALGQGPQFIFQYYEEEERQRGNFPDRFSGHQFPNYSSELNVNALLLGDSALYLCASSFRDSNSPLHFGNGTRLTVT.

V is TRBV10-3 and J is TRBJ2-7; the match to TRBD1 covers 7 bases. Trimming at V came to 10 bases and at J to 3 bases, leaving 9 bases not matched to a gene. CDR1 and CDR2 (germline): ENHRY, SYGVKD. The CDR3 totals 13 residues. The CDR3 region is CATTLDRSYEQYF. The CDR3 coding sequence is TGTGCCACGACCTTGGACAGGAGCTACGAGCAGTACTTC.

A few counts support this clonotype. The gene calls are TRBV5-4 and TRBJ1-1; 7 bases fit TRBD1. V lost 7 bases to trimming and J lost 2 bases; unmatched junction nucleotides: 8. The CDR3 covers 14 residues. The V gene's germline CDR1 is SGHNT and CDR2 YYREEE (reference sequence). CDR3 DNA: TGTGCCAGCGGACCACAGGGGACCAACACTGAAGCTTTCTTT. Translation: CASGPQGTNTEAFF.

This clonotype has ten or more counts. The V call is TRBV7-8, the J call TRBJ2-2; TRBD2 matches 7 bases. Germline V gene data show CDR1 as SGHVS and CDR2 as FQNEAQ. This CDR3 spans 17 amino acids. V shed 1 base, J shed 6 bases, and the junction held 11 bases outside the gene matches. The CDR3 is CASSLVGGLVEAGELFF. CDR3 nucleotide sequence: TGTGCCAGCAGCTTAGTGGGAGGGCTAGTAGAGGCCGGGGAGCTGTTTTTT.

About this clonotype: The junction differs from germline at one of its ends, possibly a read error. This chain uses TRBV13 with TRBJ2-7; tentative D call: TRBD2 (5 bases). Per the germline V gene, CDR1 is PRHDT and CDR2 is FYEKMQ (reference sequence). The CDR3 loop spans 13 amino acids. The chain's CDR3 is CASSLERTGEQYF. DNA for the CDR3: TGCGCCAGCAGCTTGGAAAGGACGGGGGAGCAGTACTTC.